This T cell receptor beta chain came from a study of T cell responses to AZD1222 COVID-19 vaccine. Whole-study findings and limits: Recipients of two AZD1222 doses showed rising Spike-specific TCR breadth and depth.

V lost 1 base to trimming and J lost 4 bases; unmatched junction nucleotides: 4. CDR3 size: 15 residues. Germline V CDR1 and CDR2: SNHLY, FYNNEI. Assay: immunoSEQ multiplex PCR; the TCRdb copy retains only in-frame clones and omits some. The sample has tens of thousands of clones, roughly nine tenths seen once; the top ten hold roughly 2%. Comments on this clone: No antigen is known for it.

The sequence was collected from an adult in good health. The starting material was peripheral blood, obtained on day 0 of AZD1222 vaccination. The chain combines TRBV2 with TRBJ1-5; the match to TRBD1 covers 7 bases. The CDR3: CASSEESRGNQPQHF. Here the CDR3 DNA reads TGTGCCAGCAGTGAAGAGAGCAGGGGGAATCAGCCCCAGCATTTT. The full variable domain, its missing parts supplied by reference TRBV2 and TRBJ1-5, is EPEVTQTPSHQVTQMGQEVILRCVPISNHLYFYWYRQILGQKVEFLVSFYNNEISEKSEIFDDQFSVERPDGSNFTLKIRSTKLEDSAMYFCASSEESRGNQPQHFGDGTRLSIL.